This T cell receptor beta chain appears in the sequencing data of a study of T cells in Graves' hyperthyroidism and ophthalmopathy. Amplification yielded TCR beta CDR3 regions, with RNA transcripts as the source. A first-round RT-PCR of the TCR CDR3 used the HTBI primer set. From the multiplex PCR reads, TCRdb called clonotypes with MiXCR, one entry per CDR3 protein. The sample records more than 300,000 distinct CDR3 sequences, about 13% being singletons. The CDR3 covers 12 residues. The germline CDR1 and CDR2 sequences are SGHVS and FQNEAQ. V lost 5 bases to trimming and J lost 1 base, with 5 bases between them. In regard to this clonotype: Given a much more abundant clone one base away, this may be a read error. Because it lacks the conserved phenylalanine or tryptophan at the end, this CDR3 is likely a read error.

The V call is TRBV7-8, the J call TRBJ1-1, with unresolved D. The TCR originated in a woman aged 18-29 years with Graves' hyperthyroidism. Sequenced sample: blood. The CDR3 sequence: CASSEWNTEAFL. DNA of the CDR3: TGTGCCAGCAGCGAATGGAACACTGAAGCTTTCCTT.